Shown below are 19 T cell receptor beta chains from a single sample sequenced in a study of T cell repertoires in cytomegalovirus infection. One entry per CDR3 protein results from TCRdb running MiXCR on the reads. The sample records 630,000 or so distinct CDR3 sequences, 20% to 25% being singletons. The sequenced sample was CD8+ T cells from PBMCs. The receptor source for this set is a human donor in good health (CMV status not recorded). Some clones in this sample may be carry-over from other donors' samples.

V is TRBV20-1 and J is TRBJ1-6; perhaps TRBD1 as D (5 bases). V gave up 3 bases and J gave up 0 bases, with 15 bases separating them. The CDR3 length is 17 residues. In germline, CDR1 is DFQATT, CDR2 SNEGSKA (reference sequence). CDR3 bases: TGCAGTGCTAGTGAACAGGTGGTTGTCTCCTATAATTCACCCCTCCACTTT. Amino acids: CSASEQVVVSYNSPLHF.

A few counts support this clonotype. This chain connects TRBV20-1 to TRBJ1-1; D gene unclear. Germline V lookup: CDR1 DFQATT, CDR2 SNEGSKA (reference sequence). This CDR3 has 13 residues. With 2 bases removed from V and 3 bases from J, the gap between germline ends came to 10 bases. CDR3 region: CSARRVQDTEAFF. The CDR3 DNA follows: TGCAGTGCTAGAAGGGTCCAAGACACTGAAGCTTTCTTT.

This clonotype came up a few times. V and J are TRBV6-5 and TRBJ2-7; D is ambiguous. Trimming took 2 bases from V and 7 from J, leaving 9 bases between them. CDR3 length equals 12 residues. Germline V CDR1 and CDR2: MNHEY, SVGAGI. DNA of the CDR3: TGTGCCAGCAGTTACCCCCTCGGGGAGCAGTACTTC. Amino acids: CASSYPLGEQYF.

The V and J genes are TRBV2 and TRBJ2-7; TRBD1 matches 10 bases. Losses at the gene ends were 1 base for V and 3 bases for J; bases not matched to a gene: 3. Germline loops: CDR1 SNHLY, CDR2 FYNNEI. The CDR3 has 15 residues. CDR3: CASSEVWDRGYEQYV. Written as DNA, the CDR3 is TGTGCCAGCAGTGAAGTATGGGACAGGGGCTACGAGCAGTACGTC.

Ten or more counts support this clonotype. The chain carries TRBV12-3 or TRBV12-4 and TRBJ2-5, with 8 bases aligning to TRBD1. The length of the CDR3 is 14 residues. The V and J ends lost 6 bases and 1 base, in that order; junction bases with no gene match: 4. CDR3 loop: CASRLTGGQETQYF. The CDR3, as DNA: TGTGCCAGCAGACTTACAGGGGGCCAAGAGACCCAGTACTTC.

The chain is built from TRBV29-1 and TRBJ2-2; tentatively, D is TRBD2 (5 bases). Germline V CDR1 and CDR2: SQVTM, ANQGSEA. The CDR3 sequence is 12 residues long. The CDR3 here is CIVNTGAGELFF. The CDR3, as DNA: TGCATCGTAAATACCGGGGCCGGGGAGCTGTTTTTT.

This clonotype came up a few times. The chain couples TRBV10-3 to TRBJ2-2; 8 bases align to TRBD1. Germline-derived CDR1 and CDR2 are ENHRY and SYGVKD. Trimming cost V 8 bases and J 6 bases; bases outside gene matches: 8. The CDR3 has 14 amino acids. This chain's CDR3 is CAIPRTGRPGELFF. The CDR3 nucleotides are TGTGCCATCCCTCGGACAGGGCGACCCGGGGAGCTGTTTTTT.

The V and J genes are TRBV2 and TRBJ2-1; TRBD1 agrees at 7 bases. Germline V gene sequence: CDR1 SNHLY, CDR2 FYNNEI. The V gene end was trimmed by 11 bases and the J gene end by 7 bases; junction bases not matched to a gene: 14. This CDR3 spans 14 amino acids. This chain's CDR3 is CAAIRGQRPNEQFF. As DNA, the CDR3 is TGTGCCGCTATTCGGGGACAGAGGCCTAATGAGCAGTTCTTC.

Many counts were recorded for this clonotype. The chain is built from TRBV4-2 and TRBJ1-5, with a possible D match to TRBD1 (5 bases). This CDR3 has 13 amino acids. Per the germline V gene, CDR1 is LGHNA and CDR2 is YNFKEQ. Trimming took 5 bases from V and 3 from J, leaving 8 bases between them. The CDR3 protein is CASSDSFNQPQHF. CDR3 DNA sequence: TGTGCCAGCAGCGACAGCTTCAATCAGCCCCAGCATTTT.

The chain carries TRBV6-2 or TRBV6-3 and TRBJ2-5; 10 bases match TRBD2. Germline V gene sequence: CDR1 MNHEY, CDR2 SVGEGT. After removal of 2 bases from V and 3 bases from J, the junction contained 21 bases not matched to a gene. The CDR3 contains 21 residues. Written as DNA, the CDR3 is TGTGCCAGCAGTTACGTATGGCTAGCGGGGGAGACACCGCAAAATGAAGAGACCCAGTACTTC. Translation gives CASSYVWLAGETPQNEETQYF.

The gene calls are TRBV29-1 and TRBJ1-1; D gene unclear. Per the germline V gene, CDR1 is SQVTM and CDR2 is ANQGSEA. The CDR3 consists of 11 residues. Trimming left V 5 bases short and J 5 bases short, with 9 bases between. The CDR3 region is CSVRSGTEAFF. CDR3 in DNA: TGCAGCGTTCGGAGTGGGACTGAAGCTTTCTTT.

Many counts were recorded for this clonotype. The chain has TRBV5-4 and TRBJ2-3; either TRBD1 or TRBD2 may supply D (5 bases each). With 5 bases removed from V and 4 bases from J, the gap between germline ends came to 20 bases. From germline, CDR1 is SGHNT and CDR2 YYREEE (reference sequence). The CDR3 extends over 16 amino acids. CDR3 loop: CASSWEGTSPADTQYF. CDR3 coding DNA: TGTGCCAGCAGTTGGGAAGGGACCTCACCGGCAGATACGCAGTATTTT.

This clonotype turned up a few times. CDR3 sequence: CSARDMRDYGYTF. CDR3 nucleotides: TGCAGTGCTAGAGATATGCGAGACTATGGCTACACCTTC. V usage is TRBV20-1 and J usage is TRBJ1-2; no clear D gene. CDR3 size: 13 residues. The V end was cut by 0 bases, the J end by 3 bases, with 8 bases between. Germline CDR1 and CDR2: DFQATT and SNEGSKA (reference sequence).

This clonotype has more than one count but fewer than ten. DNA of the CDR3: TGTGCCAGCAGATCGGGAGAACCGGAGTACAATGAGCAGTTCTTC. Its translation is CASRSGEPEYNEQFF. The chain has TRBV9 and TRBJ2-1, with D maybe TRBD2 (6 bases). CDR3 length equals 15 residues. The V end was cut by 5 bases, the J end by 4 bases, with 16 bases between. Germline V lookup: CDR1 SGDLS, CDR2 YYNGEE.

This clonotype came up many times. The rearrangement joins TRBV7-9 to TRBJ2-5; tentative D call: TRBD1 (6 bases). V lost 3 bases, J lost 5 bases, and 10 bases lay in between. The CDR3 has 13 amino acids. The V gene's germline CDR1 is SEHNR and CDR2 FQNEAQ (reference sequence). CDR3 protein: CASSFATGETQYF. Here the CDR3 DNA reads TGTGCCAGCAGCTTTGCTACAGGGGAGACCCAGTACTTC.

Details on this clonotype: A single base separates this from a much larger clone, so it may be a read error. The chain combines TRBV28 with TRBJ2-1, with D possibly being TRBD2 (5 bases). CDR1 MDHEN and CDR2 SYDVKM come from the germline V gene. The CDR3 runs 16 residues. Trimming stripped 5 bases from V and 4 bases from J, with 18 bases between. The CDR3 DNA is TGTGCCAGCAGTATCCTCGTGAGAACGGGGTACAATGAGCAGTTCTTC. It encodes CASSILVRTGYNEQFF.

This chain connects TRBV20-1 to TRBJ2-2; 7 nucleotides line up with TRBD2. The V gene's germline CDR1 is DFQATT and CDR2 SNEGSKA (reference sequence). After removal of 1 base from V and 3 bases from J, the junction contained 14 bases not matched to a gene. This CDR3 has 18 amino acids. The CDR3 sequence: CSARVLGKSGEDTGELFF. CDR3 DNA sequence: TGCAGTGCTAGAGTTCTGGGGAAGAGCGGGGAGGACACCGGGGAGCTGTTTTTT.

In its sample, this clonotype was seen a few times. V is TRBV7-9 and J is TRBJ1-1, with D unresolved. The V end lost 2 bases, the J end lost 2 bases, and 9 bases lay between the germline ends. This CDR3 region has 14 residues. Germline CDR1 and CDR2: SEHNR and FQNEAQ (reference sequence). The CDR3 DNA is TGTGCCAGCAGCTTAATGGACTCTAACACTGAAGCTTTCTTT. As protein: CASSLMDSNTEAFF.

This clonotype turned up a few times. This rearrangement joins TRBV4-1 to TRBJ2-1; no firm D call. Trimming removed 2 bases at V and 6 bases at J, with 14 bases between. The CDR3 length is 15 residues. The V gene's germline CDR1 is MGHRA and CDR2 YSYEKL. The CDR3: CASSQYLDTVNEQFF. The DNA of the CDR3 is TGCGCCAGCAGCCAATACTTAGACACCGTCAATGAGCAGTTCTTC.